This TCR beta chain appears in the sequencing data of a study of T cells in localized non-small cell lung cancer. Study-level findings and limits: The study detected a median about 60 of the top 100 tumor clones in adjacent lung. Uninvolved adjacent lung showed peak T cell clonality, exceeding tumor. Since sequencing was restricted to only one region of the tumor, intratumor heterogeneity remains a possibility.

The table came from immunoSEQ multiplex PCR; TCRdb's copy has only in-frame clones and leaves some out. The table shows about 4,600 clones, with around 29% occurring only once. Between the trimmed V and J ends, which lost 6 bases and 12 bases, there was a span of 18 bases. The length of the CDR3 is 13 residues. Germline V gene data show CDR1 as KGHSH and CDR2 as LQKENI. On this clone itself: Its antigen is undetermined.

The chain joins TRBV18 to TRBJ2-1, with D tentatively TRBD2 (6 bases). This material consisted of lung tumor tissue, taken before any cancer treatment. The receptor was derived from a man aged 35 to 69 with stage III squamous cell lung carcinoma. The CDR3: CASSPGTLGGQFF. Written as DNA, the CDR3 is TGTGCCAGCTCCCCCGGGACTCTCGGGGGGCAGTTCTTC.